The clone carrying this T cell receptor (beta chain) was detected only a few times. This sample is drawn from a study of healthy donors' naive CD4 and CD8 T cells. Each TCR library used 500 ng of total RNA and a linear amplification protocol. Using its own MiXCR run on the reads, TCRdb lists one record per CDR3 protein. Found here are about 180,000 distinct CDR3 sequences, 74% of them singletons; the top ten hold 2% to 2.5%. V shed 6 bases and J shed 2 bases, with 11 bases lying between them. The length of the CDR3 is 12 residues. CDR1 and CDR2 (germline): SQVTM, ANQGSEA. The origin of this receptor is a pool of human donors in good health; the sample pools cells from several healthy donors. The rearrangement uses TRBV29-1 and TRBJ2-7; tentative D call: TRBD1 (6 bases). The sample comprised naive CD4+ and CD8+ T cells sorted from blood, pooled from several donors. Here the CDR3 DNA reads TGCAGCGTCGTCGGACAGACCTACGAGCAGTACTTC. This codes for CSVVGQTYEQYF.